The sequence of this TCR beta chain was determined in a study of siplizumab effects on memory and regulatory T cells (dated by TCRdb to the late 2010s). General notes on the study: The study examined how the anti-CD2 antibody siplizumab affects alloreactive T-cell subsets in allogeneic mixed lymphocyte reactions built from human PBMCs. The study at large found these results: About 75-95% of proliferating CD4+ or CD8+ clones could not be given a naive or memory phenotype. Siplizumab significantly lowered the cumulative frequency of alloreactive sequences that could be traced to unstimulated CD4+ memory T cells. Because sequences at frequencies below about 10^-5 were poorly captured, only a minor fraction of alloreactive clones could be mapped back to unstimulated subsets. Of the alloreactive CD4+ clones that could be mapped, the Treg-derived share averaged roughly 69% with siplizumab compared with 26.9% in control reactions. The suppressive function of proliferating Tregs from siplizumab cultures was not functionally confirmed. Greater diversity appeared to be present in unstimulated naive T cells than in memory T cells, and a substantial contribution to the alloresponse seemed to be made by naive cells.

The library was prepared using the immunoSEQ multiplex PCR assay. The deep sequencing platform assayed about 10^5 TCR templates per sample. Genomic DNA extracted from sorted T cells was used for TCRbeta CDR3 sequencing. Per the original workflow: The R programming language was used for the clonal analysis of the TCRbeta CDR3 data. Comparing unstimulated samples against CFSE-low samples taken after the reaction was how alloreactive CD4+ and CD8+ clones were defined. Regulatory or non-regulatory origin was assigned to alloreactive CD4+ clones by matching of sequences to sorted unstimulated Treg and non-Treg repertoires. Here the immuneACCESS table is served through TCRdb, limited to in-frame sequences with V and J called. Missing clones are a known gap in these copies; in checked studies unresolved V genes cover under half, and the rest lacks a known reason. That table furnishes V, J and clone size, whereas the DNA furnished D and trimming. The sample table shows tens of thousands of clones, and 95% to 98% are seen once. The ten largest account for around 0.99% of the sample.

Regarding this clone: Its antigen is not yet known. The sample holds no much larger clone one base away, and base qualities are not on file.

In addition, sequencing in three donor pairs included unstimulated CD8+ effector memory subsets alongside CD4+ naive, CD8+ naive, CD8+ TEMRA and CD4+ memory subsets. Sorted unstimulated T cells, along with proliferating T cells recovered from mixed lymphocyte reactions, underwent TCRbeta CDR3 sequencing. Fresh whole blood from ten HLA-typed healthy donors served as the source for isolating PBMCs. The germline V gene encodes CDR1 MNHEY and CDR2 SMNVEV (reference sequence). The CDR3, from cysteine to phenylalanine, totals 12 residues. Only the CDR3 DNA stays, 36 bases, in frame from base 1. V is clipped by 8 bases and J by 9 bases, and the sequence between their germline boundaries is 16 bases long.

This clonotype was sampled from a human donor in good health. The sequence is built from TRBV27 and TRBJ1-2; no D segment can be confidently identified. What was sequenced was naive CD8+ T cells sorted from blood. The cell subset or site label, as the study defines it: unstimulated naive T cells. In nucleotides, the sequence is TGTGCCAGCTCTTCAGATCCATATCGCTACACCTTC. It translates as CASSSDPYRYTF.